Listed below are T cell receptor beta chains from one sample, sequenced in a study of T cell changes during pregnancy in multiple sclerosis. TCRdb's copy holds only in-frame clones and misses some; the assay was immunoSEQ multiplex PCR. The table has 98,000 or so clones, roughly 92% seen once. The source was peripheral blood, collected after pregnancy. The source of these receptors is a female donor with multiple sclerosis, enrolled in a pregnancy study. Each CDR3 is given with its conserved first and last residue. The D gene is left open where the match is weak. Only some rows state a clone size, as once, few, many or a class for expanded clones.

v_gene: TRBV5-4
len: 14
d_gene: -
j_gene: TRBJ2-4
abundance: -
CDR3nt: TGTGCCAGCAGCTTGGACAGGGCCAAAAACATTCAGTACTTC
CDR3aa: CASSLDRAKNIQYF

v_gene: TRBV27
len: 14
d_gene: -
j_gene: TRBJ2-7
abundance: -
CDR3nt: TGTGCCAGCAGTTTCGACAGGAGCTCCTACGAGCAGTACTTC
CDR3aa: CASSFDRSSYEQYF

v_gene: TRBV6-1
len: 14
d_gene: -
j_gene: TRBJ1-2
abundance: -
CDR3nt: TGTGCCAGCAGGGGGTACAGGGACGCCTATGGCTACACCTTC
CDR3aa: CASRGYRDAYGYTF

v_gene: TRBV7-2
len: 14
d_gene: TRBD1
j_gene: TRBJ1-3
abundance: -
CDR3nt: TGTGCCAGCAGTACTGGACAGGCTGGAAACACCATATATTTT
CDR3aa: CASSTGQAGNTIYF

v_gene: TRBV9
len: 13
d_gene: -
j_gene: TRBJ2-7
abundance: -
CDR3nt: TGTGCCAGCAGCGTAGGTTTGAGCTACGAGCAGTACTTC
CDR3aa: CASSVGLSYEQYF

v_gene: TRBV9
len: 15
d_gene: -
j_gene: TRBJ1-2
abundance: -
CDR3nt: TGTGCCAGCAGCGTAGCCCCCGGGGGGGGCGGCGGCTACACCTTC
CDR3aa: CASSVAPGGGGGYTF

v_gene: TRBV5-1
len: 14
d_gene: TRBD1
j_gene: TRBJ1-2
abundance: -
CDR3nt: TGCGCCAGCAGCGAAAAGACAGGGTCTCATGGCTACACCTTC
CDR3aa: CASSEKTGSHGYTF

v_gene: TRBV27
len: 13
d_gene: -
j_gene: TRBJ2-3
abundance: -
CDR3nt: TGTGCCAGCAGGGTCGGAGGAGCAGATACGCAGTATTTT
CDR3aa: CASRVGGADTQYF

v_gene: TRBV5-1
len: 13
d_gene: -
j_gene: TRBJ2-4
abundance: -
CDR3nt: TGCGCCAGCAGCTTGGTGGCAGAAAACATTCAGTACTTC
CDR3aa: CASSLVAENIQYF

v_gene: TRBV7-9
len: 17
d_gene: TRBD2
j_gene: TRBJ2-1
abundance: -
CDR3nt: TGTGCCAGCAGCCCCCCCGGGGTTAGCGGGATTGGCAATGAGCAGTTCTTC
CDR3aa: CASSPPGVSGIGNEQFF

v_gene: TRBV28
len: 18
d_gene: -
j_gene: TRBJ2-6
abundance: -
CDR3nt: TGTGCCAGCAGTCTAAGGAGGGCGGGGCGGGTTGGGGCCAACGTCCTGACTTTC
CDR3aa: CASSLRRAGRVGANVLTF

v_gene: TRBV28
len: 15
d_gene: -
j_gene: TRBJ2-7
abundance: -
CDR3nt: TGTGCCAGCAGACCTTCCAGACGGCCTCGGGACGAGCAGTACTTC
CDR3aa: CASRPSRRPRDEQYF

v_gene: TRBV6-5
len: 14
d_gene: -
j_gene: TRBJ2-2
abundance: -
CDR3nt: TGTGCCAGCAGTTTCGTCAGTTACACCGGGGAGCTGTTTTTT
CDR3aa: CASSFVSYTGELFF

v_gene: TRBV19
len: 16
d_gene: TRBD1
j_gene: TRBJ1-1
abundance: once
CDR3nt: TGTGCCAGTAGTCCCGGGACAGGGGAGTGGAACACTGAAGCTTTCTTT
CDR3aa: CASSPGTGEWNTEAFF

v_gene: TRBV11-2
len: 14
d_gene: -
j_gene: TRBJ2-2
abundance: -
CDR3nt: TGTGCCAGCAGCCCTATTGGGAGAACCGGGGAGCTGTTTTTT
CDR3aa: CASSPIGRTGELFF

v_gene: TRBV27
len: 14
d_gene: TRBD1
j_gene: TRBJ2-1
abundance: -
CDR3nt: TGTGCCAGCGGACTGACAGGGATATACAATGAGCAGTTCTTC
CDR3aa: CASGLTGIYNEQFF

v_gene: TRBV27
len: 12
d_gene: TRBD1
j_gene: TRBJ2-7
abundance: -
CDR3nt: TGTGCCAGCGGGGACAGGGGCTACGAGCAGTACTTC
CDR3aa: CASGDRGYEQYF

v_gene: TRBV27
len: 11
d_gene: -
j_gene: TRBJ2-1
abundance: -
CDR3nt: TGTGCCAGCAAGTTAGGACAGACAGAGTTCTTC
CDR3aa: CASKLGQTEFF

v_gene: TRBV19
len: 15
d_gene: TRBD2
j_gene: TRBJ2-7
abundance: -
CDR3nt: TGTGCCAGTAGTATAGGGGGACTAGCTCCCCACGAGCAGTACTTC
CDR3aa: CASSIGGLAPHEQYF

v_gene: TRBV19
len: 13
d_gene: -
j_gene: TRBJ2-7
abundance: -
CDR3nt: TGTGCCAGTAGTTTCGGGGAAGGCTACGAGCAGTACTTC
CDR3aa: CASSFGEGYEQYF

v_gene: TRBV5-6
len: 17
d_gene: TRBD2
j_gene: TRBJ2-5
abundance: -
CDR3nt: TGTGCCAGCAGCCTCAGGACTAGCGGGAGACTCCAAGAGACCCAGTACTTC
CDR3aa: CASSLRTSGRLQETQYF

v_gene: TRBV23-1
len: 15
d_gene: -
j_gene: TRBJ1-1
abundance: -
CDR3nt: TGCGCCAGCACGCCAAGCGTATCTAAGAACACTGAAGCTTTCTTT
CDR3aa: CASTPSVSKNTEAFF

v_gene: TRBV27
len: 15
d_gene: -
j_gene: TRBJ1-2
abundance: few
CDR3nt: TGTGCCAGCAGTTTATTCGGCAGAGGCGACTATGGCTACACCTTC
CDR3aa: CASSLFGRGDYGYTF

v_gene: TRBV7-2
len: 12
d_gene: -
j_gene: TRBJ2-7
abundance: -
CDR3nt: TGTGCCAGCAGCTTCACCTACTACGAGCAGTACTTC
CDR3aa: CASSFTYYEQYF

v_gene: TRBV25-1
len: 16
d_gene: -
j_gene: TRBJ1-2
abundance: -
CDR3nt: TGTGCCAGCAGTGATCTGGGGGGGGGAGCTAACTATGGCTACACCTTC
CDR3aa: CASSDLGGGANYGYTF

v_gene: TRBV4-1
len: 13
d_gene: -
j_gene: TRBJ1-1
abundance: -
CDR3nt: TGCGCCAGCAGCCAAGTCGTCGATAGTGAAGCTTTCTTT
CDR3aa: CASSQVVDSEAFF

v_gene: TRBV27
len: 15
d_gene: -
j_gene: TRBJ2-7
abundance: -
CDR3nt: TGTGCCAGCAGCCCCACAGGATTGAGCTCCTACGAGCAGTACTTC
CDR3aa: CASSPTGLSSYEQYF

v_gene: TRBV5-5
len: 15
d_gene: -
j_gene: TRBJ2-3
abundance: -
CDR3nt: TGTGCCAGCAGCTTGGTGAGGGCCGGCACAGATACGCAGTATTTT
CDR3aa: CASSLVRAGTDTQYF

v_gene: TRBV30
len: 12
d_gene: TRBD1
j_gene: TRBJ2-1
abundance: -
CDR3nt: TGTGCCTGGAGTCCGGGACAGGGACGGCAGTTCTTC
CDR3aa: CAWSPGQGRQFF

v_gene: TRBV27
len: 12
d_gene: -
j_gene: TRBJ2-7
abundance: -
CDR3nt: TGTGCCAGCAGTTCGAGCTCCTACGAGCAGTACTTC
CDR3aa: CASSSSSYEQYF

v_gene: TRBV2
len: 15
d_gene: TRBD1
j_gene: TRBJ1-4
abundance: few
CDR3nt: TGTGCCAGCGGATCACAGGGGGTGACTAATGAAAAACTGTTTTTT
CDR3aa: CASGSQGVTNEKLFF

v_gene: TRBV6-5
len: 14
d_gene: TRBD1
j_gene: TRBJ1-5
abundance: -
CDR3nt: TGTGCCAGCAGAGGACAGGGACTGAAGCAGCCCCAGCATTTT
CDR3aa: CASRGQGLKQPQHF

v_gene: TRBV20-1
len: 11
d_gene: -
j_gene: TRBJ2-7
abundance: -
CDR3nt: TGCAGTGCTAGAGATTATCTTGAGCAGTACTTC
CDR3aa: CSARDYLEQYF

v_gene: TRBV11-3
len: 14
d_gene: TRBD1
j_gene: TRBJ1-1
abundance: -
CDR3nt: TGTGCCAGCAGCTCACAGGGGGGCGGAACTGAAGCTTTCTTT
CDR3aa: CASSSQGGGTEAFF

v_gene: TRBV7-8
len: 16
d_gene: TRBD1
j_gene: TRBJ1-4
abundance: -
CDR3nt: TGTGCCAGCAGCGTCAGACAGGGATCAACTAATGAAAAACTGTTTTTT
CDR3aa: CASSVRQGSTNEKLFF

v_gene: TRBV21-1
len: 19
d_gene: -
j_gene: TRBJ2-7
abundance: -
CDR3nt: TGTGCCAGCAGCAAAGATTGGACAGGGGGCGACTTTGTCCCTTACGAGCAGTACTTC
CDR3aa: CASSKDWTGGDFVPYEQYF

v_gene: TRBV4-3
len: 13
d_gene: -
j_gene: TRBJ1-1
abundance: -
CDR3nt: TGCGCCAGCAGCCAAGATCGAGGGAGAGAAGCTTTCTTT
CDR3aa: CASSQDRGREAFF

v_gene: TRBV27
len: 16
d_gene: TRBD1
j_gene: TRBJ2-5
abundance: -
CDR3nt: TGTGCCAGCACCTCCTACACACAGGGGATCCAAGAGACCCAGTACTTC
CDR3aa: CASTSYTQGIQETQYF

v_gene: TRBV28
len: 13
d_gene: TRBD1
j_gene: TRBJ1-4
abundance: -
CDR3nt: TGTGCCGCCCAAGGGGGCAGTGATGAAAAACTGTTTTTT
CDR3aa: CAAQGGSDEKLFF

v_gene: TRBV2
len: 14
d_gene: -
j_gene: TRBJ1-5
abundance: -
CDR3nt: TGTGCCAGCAGTGATATTGGCAGTACAGGGCCCCAGCATTTT
CDR3aa: CASSDIGSTGPQHF

v_gene: TRBV10-1
len: 16
d_gene: TRBD2
j_gene: TRBJ2-3
abundance: once
CDR3nt: TGCGCCAGCAGTGACAAAGGACTAGCGGGCACAGATACGCAGTATTTT
CDR3aa: CASSDKGLAGTDTQYF

v_gene: TRBV9
len: 15
d_gene: TRBD1
j_gene: TRBJ2-5
abundance: -
CDR3nt: TGTGCCAGCAGCGCGAAACAGGGGTTTGGAGAGACCCAGTACTTC
CDR3aa: CASSAKQGFGETQYF

v_gene: TRBV11-2
len: 15
d_gene: TRBD2
j_gene: TRBJ2-4
abundance: -
CDR3nt: TGTGCCAGCAGCTCACTAGCGGGATCGCAAGTGGTTCAGTACTTC
CDR3aa: CASSSLAGSQVVQYF

v_gene: TRBV5-4
len: 15
d_gene: -
j_gene: TRBJ2-1
abundance: -
CDR3nt: TGTGCCAGCAGCTTGTGGACGGGGACCTACAATGAGCAGTTCTTC
CDR3aa: CASSLWTGTYNEQFF

v_gene: TRBV30
len: 14
d_gene: TRBD1
j_gene: TRBJ1-5
abundance: -
CDR3nt: TGTGCCTGGAGTGCCGGACAGGGGGATCAGCCCCAGCATTTT
CDR3aa: CAWSAGQGDQPQHF

v_gene: TRBV7-2
len: 12
d_gene: -
j_gene: TRBJ2-7
abundance: -
CDR3nt: TGTGCCAGCAGCATACAGGGATACGAGCAGTACTTC
CDR3aa: CASSIQGYEQYF

v_gene: TRBV28
len: 15
d_gene: TRBD1
j_gene: TRBJ1-2
abundance: -
CDR3nt: TGTGCCAGCCGGGGACGGACAGGGACTAACTATGGCTACACCTTC
CDR3aa: CASRGRTGTNYGYTF

v_gene: TRBV5-1
len: 13
d_gene: -
j_gene: TRBJ2-3
abundance: -
CDR3nt: TGCGCCAGCTTGAGGGGGAGCACAGATACGCAGTATTTT
CDR3aa: CASLRGSTDTQYF

v_gene: TRBV7-9
len: 18
d_gene: TRBD2
j_gene: TRBJ2-1
abundance: -
CDR3nt: TGTGCCAGCAGCGGATCCGGGACTAGCGGGAGTTCCTACAATGAGCAGTTCTTC
CDR3aa: CASSGSGTSGSSYNEQFF

v_gene: TRBV6-1
len: 17
d_gene: TRBD2
j_gene: TRBJ2-4
abundance: -
CDR3nt: TGTGCCAGCAGTGGTATGACTAGCGGGAGGTCTCGAAACATTCAGTACTTC
CDR3aa: CASSGMTSGRSRNIQYF

v_gene: TRBV5-4
len: 13
d_gene: -
j_gene: TRBJ1-1
abundance: -
CDR3nt: TGTGCCAGCAGCTATTTGGCGGGCACTGAAGCTTTCTTT
CDR3aa: CASSYLAGTEAFF

v_gene: TRBV15
len: 16
d_gene: TRBD1
j_gene: TRBJ2-7
abundance: -
CDR3nt: TGTGCCACCAGCAGAGGCTACAGGGGTTCCTCCTACGAGCAGTACTTC
CDR3aa: CATSRGYRGSSYEQYF

v_gene: TRBV9
len: 15
d_gene: -
j_gene: TRBJ2-5
abundance: -
CDR3nt: TGTGCCAGCAGCGTACACAAGCGGCACCAAGAGACCCAGTACTTC
CDR3aa: CASSVHKRHQETQYF

v_gene: TRBV5-4
len: 13
d_gene: TRBD1
j_gene: TRBJ2-1
abundance: -
CDR3nt: TGTGCCAGCAGCTGGGACAGGGGGGCTGAGCAGTTCTTC
CDR3aa: CASSWDRGAEQFF

v_gene: TRBV5-1
len: 13
d_gene: -
j_gene: TRBJ1-5
abundance: -
CDR3nt: TGCGCCAGCAGCTTGGATCTAGGGGGGCCCCAGCATTTT
CDR3aa: CASSLDLGGPQHF